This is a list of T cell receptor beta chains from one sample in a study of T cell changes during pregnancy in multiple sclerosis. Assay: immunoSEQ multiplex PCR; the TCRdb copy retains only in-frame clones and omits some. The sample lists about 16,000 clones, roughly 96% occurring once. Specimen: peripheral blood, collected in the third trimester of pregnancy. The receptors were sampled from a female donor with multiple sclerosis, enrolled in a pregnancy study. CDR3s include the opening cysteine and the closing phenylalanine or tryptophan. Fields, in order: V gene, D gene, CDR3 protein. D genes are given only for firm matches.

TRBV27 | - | CASNLKDSPSTDTQYF
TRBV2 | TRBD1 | CASSAGQGGYGNEQFF
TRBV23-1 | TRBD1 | CASSLTRDRMNTEAFF
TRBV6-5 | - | CASSYVGLGNTEAFF
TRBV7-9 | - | CASSYERQLLGYTF
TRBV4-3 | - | CASSTLGGGPYGYTF
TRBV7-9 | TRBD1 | CASGNTRGLIDIQYF
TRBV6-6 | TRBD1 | CASSKDRGGNQPQHF
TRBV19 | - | CASTSPGRNEQYF
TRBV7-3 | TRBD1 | CASSLSRNRGDTQYF
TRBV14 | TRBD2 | CASSHRLSGRGSTEQFF
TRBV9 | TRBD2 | CASRAGGPGELFF
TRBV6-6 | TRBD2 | CASSTGLAGFSEQFF
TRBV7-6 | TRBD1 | CASSLAPTGASYEQYF
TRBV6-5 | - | CASSLGLYGTQYF
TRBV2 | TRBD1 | CASTGQILNYGYTF
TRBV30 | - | CAWNAGDSGNTIYF
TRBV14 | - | CASSQGPNQPQHF
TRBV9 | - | CASSVGASETDTQYF
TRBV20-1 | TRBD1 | CSARTRQGAFF
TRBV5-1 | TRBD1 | CASSWGQGSLELFF
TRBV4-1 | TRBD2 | CASSQEERGAYNEQFF
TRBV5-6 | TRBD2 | CASSLGAGAYEQYF
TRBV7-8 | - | CASSLDGAAGNTIYF
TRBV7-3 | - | CASSLRRGTEHTGELFF
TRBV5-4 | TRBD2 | CASSLVSGRAVSQGIQYF
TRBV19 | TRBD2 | CASSILSGLAAFEQFF
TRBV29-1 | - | CSGNRDGRIGNTEAFF
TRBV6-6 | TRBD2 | CASSRSGSFSYEQYF
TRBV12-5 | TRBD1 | CASGLVLGDSPLMNTEAFF
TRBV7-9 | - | CASSLRHRDSGANVLTF
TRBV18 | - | CASSFGTGIYQPQHF
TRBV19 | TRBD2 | CASRGTSGGGQETQYF
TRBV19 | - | CASSIPGGWDSGNTIYF
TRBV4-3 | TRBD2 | CASSTGLAGVVDTGELFF
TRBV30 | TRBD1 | CAWSVGTVAIEAFF
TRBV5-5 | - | CASSLSWFYEQYF
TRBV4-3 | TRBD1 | CASSQSGTGDELGNTEAFF
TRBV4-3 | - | CASSQVKYQGNFHEQYF
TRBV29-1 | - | CSSRDNSYEQYF
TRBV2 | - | CASSEQGNTEAFF
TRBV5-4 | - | CASSPHGGAQNNEQFF
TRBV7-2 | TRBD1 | CASRNTGTGGQETQYF
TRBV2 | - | CASSEVASDRSEQYF
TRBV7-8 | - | CASSPRFERYYNSPLHF
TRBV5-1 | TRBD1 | CASCNRGPSGNTIYF